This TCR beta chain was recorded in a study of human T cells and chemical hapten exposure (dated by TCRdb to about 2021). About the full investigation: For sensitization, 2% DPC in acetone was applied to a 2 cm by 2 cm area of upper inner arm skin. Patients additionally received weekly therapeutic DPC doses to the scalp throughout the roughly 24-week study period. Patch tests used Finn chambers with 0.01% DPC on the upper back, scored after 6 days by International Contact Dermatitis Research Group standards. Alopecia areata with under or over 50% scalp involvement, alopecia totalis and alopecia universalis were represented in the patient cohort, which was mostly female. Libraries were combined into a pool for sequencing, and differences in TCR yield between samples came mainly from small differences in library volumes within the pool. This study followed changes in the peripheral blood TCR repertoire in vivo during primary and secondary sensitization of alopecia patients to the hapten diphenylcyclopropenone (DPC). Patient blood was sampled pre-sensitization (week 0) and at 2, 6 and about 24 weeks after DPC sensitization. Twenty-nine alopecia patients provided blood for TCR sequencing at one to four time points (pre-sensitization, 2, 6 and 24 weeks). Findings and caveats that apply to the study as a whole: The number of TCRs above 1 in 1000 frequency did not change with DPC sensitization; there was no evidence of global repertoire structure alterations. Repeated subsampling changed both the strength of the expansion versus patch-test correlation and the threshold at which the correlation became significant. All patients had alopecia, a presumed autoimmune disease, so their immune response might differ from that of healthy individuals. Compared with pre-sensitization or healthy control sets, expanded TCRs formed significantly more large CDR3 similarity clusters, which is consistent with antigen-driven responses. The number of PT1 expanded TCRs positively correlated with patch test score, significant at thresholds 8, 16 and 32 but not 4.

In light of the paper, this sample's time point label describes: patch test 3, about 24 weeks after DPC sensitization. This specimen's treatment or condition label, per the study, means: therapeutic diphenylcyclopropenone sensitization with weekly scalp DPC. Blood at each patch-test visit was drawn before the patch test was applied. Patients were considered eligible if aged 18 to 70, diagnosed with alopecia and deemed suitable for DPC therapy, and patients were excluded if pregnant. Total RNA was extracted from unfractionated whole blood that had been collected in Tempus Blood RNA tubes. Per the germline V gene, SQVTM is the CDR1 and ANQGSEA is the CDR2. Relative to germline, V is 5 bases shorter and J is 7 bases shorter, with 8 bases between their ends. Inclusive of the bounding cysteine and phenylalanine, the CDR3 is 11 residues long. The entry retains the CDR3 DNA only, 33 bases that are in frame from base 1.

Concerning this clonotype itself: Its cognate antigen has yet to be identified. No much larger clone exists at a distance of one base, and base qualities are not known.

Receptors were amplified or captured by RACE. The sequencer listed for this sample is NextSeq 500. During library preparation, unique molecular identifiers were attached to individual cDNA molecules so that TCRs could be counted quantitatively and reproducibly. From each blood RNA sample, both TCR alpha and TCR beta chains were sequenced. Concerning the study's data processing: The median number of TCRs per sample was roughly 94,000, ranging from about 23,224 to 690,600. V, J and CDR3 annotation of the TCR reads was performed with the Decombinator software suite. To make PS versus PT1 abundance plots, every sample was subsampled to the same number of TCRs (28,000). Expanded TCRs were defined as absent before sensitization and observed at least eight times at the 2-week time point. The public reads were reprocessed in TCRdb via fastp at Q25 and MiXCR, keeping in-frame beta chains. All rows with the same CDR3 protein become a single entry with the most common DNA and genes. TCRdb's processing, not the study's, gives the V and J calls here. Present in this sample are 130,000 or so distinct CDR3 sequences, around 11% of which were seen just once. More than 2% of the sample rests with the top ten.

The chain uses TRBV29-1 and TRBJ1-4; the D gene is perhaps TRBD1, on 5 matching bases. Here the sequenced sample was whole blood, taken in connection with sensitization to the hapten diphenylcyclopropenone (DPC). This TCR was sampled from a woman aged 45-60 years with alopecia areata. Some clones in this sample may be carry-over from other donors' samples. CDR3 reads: CSVSGGEKLFF. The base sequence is TGCAGCGTTAGTGGGGGTGAAAAACTGTTTTTT.